Listed below are T cell receptor beta chains from one sample, sequenced in a study of blood T cell repertoires in COVID-19. TCRdb keeps only in-frame clones here, not all; method: immunoSEQ multiplex PCR. The sample comprises about 160,000 clones, roughly 93% of which are singletons, and approximately 4.6% rests with the top ten. Sequences were obtained from peripheral blood. All receptors come from a woman in her forties or fifties with acute or convalescent COVID-19. Both conserved end residues are part of each CDR3. D genes are given only for firm matches. Expanded clones get a size class; other rows say once, few or many, or leave the size out.

J gene | V gene | clone size | D gene | CDR3 protein | CDR3 DNA
TRBJ2-6 | TRBV30 | . | . | CAWSGIRTVGANVLTF | TGTGCCTGGAGTGGTATACGGACAGTTGGGGCCAACGTCCTGACTTTC
TRBJ1-1 | TRBV24-1 | . | . | CATSDSRVSTEAFF | TGTGCCACCAGTGACTCCAGGGTATCCACTGAAGCTTTCTTT
TRBJ2-3 | TRBV7-9 | . | TRBD2 | CASGRGESTDTQYF | TGTGCCAGCGGGAGGGGCGAAAGCACAGATACGCAGTATTTT
TRBJ1-2 | TRBV6-5 | once | . | CASSPTGVEGYTF | TGTGCCAGCAGCCCCACGGGGGTGGAGGGCTACACCTTC
TRBJ2-7 | TRBV7-2 | . | TRBD2 | CASRLRTGGTREQYF | TGTGCCAGCAGGCTTCGGACGGGAGGAACTCGCGAGCAGTACTTC
TRBJ2-5 | TRBV9 | . | . | CASSVSLATETQYF | TGTGCCAGCAGCGTAAGCCTAGCTACGGAGACCCAGTACTTC
TRBJ2-3 | TRBV7-6 | once | . | CASSLGGSLGTDTQYF | TGTGCCAGCAGCTTAGGCGGTAGCTTGGGCACAGATACGCAGTATTTT
TRBJ2-7 | TRBV13 | . | . | CASSRRDWGSEQYF | TGTGCCAGCAGCAGGAGGGACTGGGGATCCGAGCAGTACTTC
TRBJ1-2 | TRBV10-3 | once | . | CAISDRANYGYTF | TGTGCCATCAGTGACAGGGCAAACTATGGCTACACCTTC
TRBJ2-3 | TRBV24-1 | . | TRBD2 | CATSHSGGPSDTQYF | TGTGCCACCTCCCACAGCGGGGGCCCCTCGGATACGCAGTATTTT
TRBJ2-1 | TRBV7-2 | . | . | CASEVLSEQFF | TGTGCCAGCGAGGTTTTGAGTGAGCAGTTCTTC
TRBJ2-7 | TRBV3-1/TRBV3-2 | once | . | CASSPHSSGWGYEQYF | TGTGCCAGCAGCCCCCACAGCAGCGGGTGGGGGTACGAGCAGTACTTC
TRBJ2-1 | TRBV28 | . | . | CASSWARGTNEQFF | TGTGCCAGCAGTTGGGCGAGGGGGACCAATGAGCAGTTCTTC
TRBJ1-5 | TRBV19 | . | TRBD1 | CASSMFRGPQDQPQHF | TGTGCCAGTAGTATGTTCAGGGGGCCTCAGGATCAGCCCCAGCATTTT
TRBJ1-3 | TRBV19 | . | TRBD1 | CAYEADRGLPSGNTIYF | TGTGCCTATGAGGCGGACAGGGGGCTCCCCTCTGGAAACACCATATATTTT
TRBJ1-2 | TRBV19 | . | TRBD1 | CASSIARTGGYGYTF | TGTGCCAGTAGTATAGCTCGAACAGGGGGCTATGGCTACACCTTC
TRBJ1-1 | TRBV6-5 | . | . | CASSFGTMNTEAFF | TGTGCCAGCAGTTTTGGGACTATGAACACTGAAGCTTTCTTT
TRBJ1-2 | TRBV29-1 | . | . | CSAGDGYTF | TGCAGCGCCGGGGATGGCTACACCTTC
TRBJ1-2 | TRBV7-9 | . | . | CASSSRGTHYGYTF | TGTGCCAGCAGCTCTAGAGGGACACATTATGGCTACACCTTC
TRBJ1-5 | TRBV19 | . | . | CASREGVGVNQPQHF | TGTGCCAGTAGGGAAGGGGTCGGAGTCAATCAGCCCCAGCATTTT
TRBJ1-3 | TRBV6-5 | . | . | CASSYSGGGKNTIYF | TGTGCCAGCAGTTACTCCGGGGGAGGGAAAAACACCATATATTTT
TRBJ2-7 | TRBV11-1 | . | TRBD1 | CASSLWGQSYEQYF | TGTGCCAGCAGCTTATGGGGACAGTCCTACGAGCAGTACTTC
TRBJ2-7 | TRBV3-1/TRBV3-2 | . | . | CASSQDPGVQYF | TGTGCCAGCAGCCAAGACCCAGGCGTGCAGTACTTC
TRBJ1-1 | TRBV6-2/TRBV6-3 | . | TRBD1 | CASSYETGLEAFF | TGTGCCAGCAGTTACGAGACAGGGTTAGAAGCTTTCTTT
TRBJ2-3 | TRBV6-6 | few | TRBD2 | CASGREGRQDTQYF | TGTGCCAGCGGGCGGGAGGGAAGGCAAGATACGCAGTATTTT
TRBJ2-5 | TRBV6-5 | . | TRBD1 | CASIIGGQAQETQYF | TGTGCCAGCATAATCGGGGGACAGGCCCAAGAGACCCAGTACTTC
TRBJ1-2 | TRBV5-1 | . | . | CASSLGNLYGYTF | TGCGCCAGCAGCTTGGGTAATCTCTATGGCTACACCTTC
TRBJ2-1 | TRBV7-3 | . | TRBD2 | CASSPGLAGNEQFF | TGTGCCAGCAGCCCGGGACTAGCGGGAAATGAGCAGTTCTTC
TRBJ2-7 | TRBV7-9 | . | TRBD1 | CASSGDSPYEQYF | TGTGCCAGCAGCGGGGACAGCCCCTACGAGCAGTACTTC